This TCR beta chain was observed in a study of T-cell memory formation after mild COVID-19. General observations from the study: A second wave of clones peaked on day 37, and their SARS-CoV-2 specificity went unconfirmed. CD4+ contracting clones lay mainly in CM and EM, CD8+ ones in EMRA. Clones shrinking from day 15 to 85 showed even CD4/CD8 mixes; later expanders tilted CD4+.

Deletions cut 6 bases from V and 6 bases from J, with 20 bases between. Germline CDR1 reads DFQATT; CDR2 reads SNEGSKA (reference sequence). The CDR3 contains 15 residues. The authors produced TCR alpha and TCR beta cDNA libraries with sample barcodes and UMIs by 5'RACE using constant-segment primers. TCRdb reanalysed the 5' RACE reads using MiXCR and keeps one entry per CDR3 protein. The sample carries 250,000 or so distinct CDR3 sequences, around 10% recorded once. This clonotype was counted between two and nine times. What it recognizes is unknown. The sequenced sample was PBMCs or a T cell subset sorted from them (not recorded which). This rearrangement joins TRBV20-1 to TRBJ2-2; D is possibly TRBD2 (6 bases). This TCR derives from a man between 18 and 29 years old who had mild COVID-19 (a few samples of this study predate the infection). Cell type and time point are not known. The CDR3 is CSAYTGGEFAGELFF. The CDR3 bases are TGCAGTGCGTACACTGGCGGGGAATTCGCCGGGGAGCTGTTTTTT.